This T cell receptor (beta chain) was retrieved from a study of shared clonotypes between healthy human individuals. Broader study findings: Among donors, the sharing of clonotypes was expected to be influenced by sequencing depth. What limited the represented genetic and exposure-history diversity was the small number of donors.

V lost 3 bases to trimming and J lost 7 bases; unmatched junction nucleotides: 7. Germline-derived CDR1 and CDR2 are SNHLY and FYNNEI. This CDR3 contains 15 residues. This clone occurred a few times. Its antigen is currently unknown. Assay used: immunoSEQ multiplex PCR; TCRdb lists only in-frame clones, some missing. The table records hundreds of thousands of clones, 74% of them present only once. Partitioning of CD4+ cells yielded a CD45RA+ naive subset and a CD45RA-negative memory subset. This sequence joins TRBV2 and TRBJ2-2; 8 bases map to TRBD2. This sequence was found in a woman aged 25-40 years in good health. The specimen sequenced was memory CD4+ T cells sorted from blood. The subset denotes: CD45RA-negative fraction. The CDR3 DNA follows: TGTGCCAGCAGTGACGGGTTAGCGGGACTCGGGGAGCTGTTTTTT. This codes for CASSDGLAGLGELFF.